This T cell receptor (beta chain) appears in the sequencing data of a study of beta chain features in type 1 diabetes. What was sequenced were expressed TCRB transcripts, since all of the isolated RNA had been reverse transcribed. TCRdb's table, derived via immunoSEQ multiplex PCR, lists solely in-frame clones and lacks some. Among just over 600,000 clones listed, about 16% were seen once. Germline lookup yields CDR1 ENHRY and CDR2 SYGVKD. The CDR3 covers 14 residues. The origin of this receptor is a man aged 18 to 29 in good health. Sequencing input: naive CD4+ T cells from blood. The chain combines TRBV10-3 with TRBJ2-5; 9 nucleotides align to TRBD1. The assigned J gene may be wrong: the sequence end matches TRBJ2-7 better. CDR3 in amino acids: CAISDGTGRYEQYF. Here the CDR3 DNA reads TGTGCCATCAGTGACGGGACAGGGCGCTACGAGCAGTACTTC.